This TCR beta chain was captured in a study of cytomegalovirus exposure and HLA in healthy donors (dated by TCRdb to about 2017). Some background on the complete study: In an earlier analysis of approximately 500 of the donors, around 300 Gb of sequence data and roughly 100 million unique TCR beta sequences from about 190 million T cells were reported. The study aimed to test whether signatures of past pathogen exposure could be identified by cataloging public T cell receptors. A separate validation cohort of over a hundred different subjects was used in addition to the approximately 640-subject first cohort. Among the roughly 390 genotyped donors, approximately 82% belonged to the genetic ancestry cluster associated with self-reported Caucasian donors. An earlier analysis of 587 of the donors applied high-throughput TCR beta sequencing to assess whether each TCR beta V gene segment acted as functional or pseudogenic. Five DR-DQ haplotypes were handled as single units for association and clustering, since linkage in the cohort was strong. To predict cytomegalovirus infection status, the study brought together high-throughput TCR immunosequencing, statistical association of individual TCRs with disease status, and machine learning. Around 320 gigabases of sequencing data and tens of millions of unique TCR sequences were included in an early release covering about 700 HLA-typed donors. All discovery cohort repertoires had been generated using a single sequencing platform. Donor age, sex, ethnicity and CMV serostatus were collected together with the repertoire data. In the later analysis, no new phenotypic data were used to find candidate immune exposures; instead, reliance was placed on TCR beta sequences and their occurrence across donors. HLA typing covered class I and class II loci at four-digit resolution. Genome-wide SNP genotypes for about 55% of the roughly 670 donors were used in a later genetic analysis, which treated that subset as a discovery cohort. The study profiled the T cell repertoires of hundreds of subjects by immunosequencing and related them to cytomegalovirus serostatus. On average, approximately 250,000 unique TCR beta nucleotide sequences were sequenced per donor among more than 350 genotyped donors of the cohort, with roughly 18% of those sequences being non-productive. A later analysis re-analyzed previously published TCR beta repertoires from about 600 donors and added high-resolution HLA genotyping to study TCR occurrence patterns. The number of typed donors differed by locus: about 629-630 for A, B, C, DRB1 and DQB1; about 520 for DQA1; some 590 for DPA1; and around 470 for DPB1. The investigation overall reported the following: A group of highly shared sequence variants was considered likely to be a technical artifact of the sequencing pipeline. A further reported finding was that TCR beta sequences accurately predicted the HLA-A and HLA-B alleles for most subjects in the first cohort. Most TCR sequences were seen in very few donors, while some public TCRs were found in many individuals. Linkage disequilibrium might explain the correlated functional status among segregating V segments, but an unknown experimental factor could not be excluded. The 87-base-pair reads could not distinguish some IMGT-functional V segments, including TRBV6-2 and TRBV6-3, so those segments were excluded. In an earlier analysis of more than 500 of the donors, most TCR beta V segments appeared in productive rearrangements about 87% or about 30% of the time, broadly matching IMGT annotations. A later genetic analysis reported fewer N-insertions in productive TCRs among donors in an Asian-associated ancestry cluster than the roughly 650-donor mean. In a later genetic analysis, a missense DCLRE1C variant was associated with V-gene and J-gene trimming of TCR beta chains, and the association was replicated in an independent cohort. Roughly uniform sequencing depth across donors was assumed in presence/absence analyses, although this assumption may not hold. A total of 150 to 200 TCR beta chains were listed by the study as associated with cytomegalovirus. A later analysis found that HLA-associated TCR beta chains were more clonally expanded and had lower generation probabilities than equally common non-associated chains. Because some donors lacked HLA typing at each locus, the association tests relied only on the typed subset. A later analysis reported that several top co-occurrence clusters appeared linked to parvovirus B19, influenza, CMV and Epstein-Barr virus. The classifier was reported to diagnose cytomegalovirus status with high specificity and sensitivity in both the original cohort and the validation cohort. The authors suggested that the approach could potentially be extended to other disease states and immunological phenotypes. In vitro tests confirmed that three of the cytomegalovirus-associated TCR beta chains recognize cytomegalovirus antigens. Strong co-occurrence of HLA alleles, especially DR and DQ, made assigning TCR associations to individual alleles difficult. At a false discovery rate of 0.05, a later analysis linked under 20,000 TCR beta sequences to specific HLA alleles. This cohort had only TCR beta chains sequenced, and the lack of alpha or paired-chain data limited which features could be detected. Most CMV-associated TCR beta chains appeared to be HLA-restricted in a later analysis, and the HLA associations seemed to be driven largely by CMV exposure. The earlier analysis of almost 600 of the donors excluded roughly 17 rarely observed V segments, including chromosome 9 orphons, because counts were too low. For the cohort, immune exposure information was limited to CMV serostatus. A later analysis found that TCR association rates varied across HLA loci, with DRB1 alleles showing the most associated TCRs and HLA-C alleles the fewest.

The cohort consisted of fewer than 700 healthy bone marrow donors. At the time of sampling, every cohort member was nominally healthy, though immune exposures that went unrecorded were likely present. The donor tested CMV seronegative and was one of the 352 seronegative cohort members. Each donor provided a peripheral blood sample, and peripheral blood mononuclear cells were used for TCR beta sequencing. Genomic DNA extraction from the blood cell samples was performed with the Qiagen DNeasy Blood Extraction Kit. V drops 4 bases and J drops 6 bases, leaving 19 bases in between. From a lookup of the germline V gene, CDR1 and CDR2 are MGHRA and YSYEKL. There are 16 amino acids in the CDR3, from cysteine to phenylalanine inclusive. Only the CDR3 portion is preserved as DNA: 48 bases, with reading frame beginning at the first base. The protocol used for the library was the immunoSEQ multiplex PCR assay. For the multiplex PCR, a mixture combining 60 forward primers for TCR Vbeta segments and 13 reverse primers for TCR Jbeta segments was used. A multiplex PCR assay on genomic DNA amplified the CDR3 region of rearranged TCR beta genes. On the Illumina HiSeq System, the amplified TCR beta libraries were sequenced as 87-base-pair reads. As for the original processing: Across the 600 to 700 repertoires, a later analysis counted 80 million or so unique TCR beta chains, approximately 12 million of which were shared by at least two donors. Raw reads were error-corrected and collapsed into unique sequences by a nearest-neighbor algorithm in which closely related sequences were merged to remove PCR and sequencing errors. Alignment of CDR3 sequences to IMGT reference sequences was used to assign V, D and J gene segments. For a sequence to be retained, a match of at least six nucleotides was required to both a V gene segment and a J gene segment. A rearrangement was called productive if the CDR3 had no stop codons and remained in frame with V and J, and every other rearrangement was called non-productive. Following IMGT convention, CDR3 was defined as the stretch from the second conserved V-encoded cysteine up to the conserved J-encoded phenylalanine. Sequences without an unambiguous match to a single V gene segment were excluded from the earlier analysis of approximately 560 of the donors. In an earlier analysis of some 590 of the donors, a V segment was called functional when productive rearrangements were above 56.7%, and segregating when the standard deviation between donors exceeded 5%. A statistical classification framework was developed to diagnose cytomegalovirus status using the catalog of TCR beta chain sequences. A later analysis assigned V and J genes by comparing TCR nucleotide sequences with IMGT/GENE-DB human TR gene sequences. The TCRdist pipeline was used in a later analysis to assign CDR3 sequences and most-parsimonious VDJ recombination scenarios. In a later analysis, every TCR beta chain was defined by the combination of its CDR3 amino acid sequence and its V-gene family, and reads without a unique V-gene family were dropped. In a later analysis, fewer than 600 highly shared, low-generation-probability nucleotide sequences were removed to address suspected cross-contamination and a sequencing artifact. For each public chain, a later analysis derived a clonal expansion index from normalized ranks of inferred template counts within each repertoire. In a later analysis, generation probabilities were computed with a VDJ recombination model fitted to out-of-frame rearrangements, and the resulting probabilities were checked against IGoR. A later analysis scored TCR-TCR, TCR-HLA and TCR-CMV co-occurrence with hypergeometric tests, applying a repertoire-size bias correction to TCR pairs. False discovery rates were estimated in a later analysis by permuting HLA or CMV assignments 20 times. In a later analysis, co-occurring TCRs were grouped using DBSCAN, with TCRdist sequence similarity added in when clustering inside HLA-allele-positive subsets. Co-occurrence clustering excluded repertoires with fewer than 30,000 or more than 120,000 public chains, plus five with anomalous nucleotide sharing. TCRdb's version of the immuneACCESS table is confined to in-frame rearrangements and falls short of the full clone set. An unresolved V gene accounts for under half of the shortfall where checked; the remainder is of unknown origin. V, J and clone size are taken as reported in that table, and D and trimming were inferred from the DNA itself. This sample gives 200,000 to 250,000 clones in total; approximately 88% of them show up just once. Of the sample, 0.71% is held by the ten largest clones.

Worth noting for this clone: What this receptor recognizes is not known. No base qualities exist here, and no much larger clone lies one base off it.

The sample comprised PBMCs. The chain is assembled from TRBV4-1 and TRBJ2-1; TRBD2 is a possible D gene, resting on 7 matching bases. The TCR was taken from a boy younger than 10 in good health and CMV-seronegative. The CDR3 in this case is CASSPQGRGRPNEQFF. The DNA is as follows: TGCGCCAGCAGCCCACAGGGTCGCGGGAGACCCAATGAGCAGTTCTTC.